A selection of T cell receptor beta chains follows, all from one sample in a study of long-term antiretroviral therapy in people with HIV. Method: immunoSEQ multiplex PCR; TCRdb's copy keeps in-frame clones and lacks some. The table has 25,000 to 35,000 clones, just under 80% seen once. Material: unsorted PBMCs, obtained 3.1 years after starting antiretroviral therapy. Every receptor here comes from a woman aged 45-60 years with HIV. Each CDR3 is given with its conserved first and last residue. A D gene is named only where the DNA matches it firmly. Where a row states a size, it is once, few, many or the class of an expanded clone; other rows omit it.

J | size | V | D | CDR3 | DNA
TRBJ2-3 | NA | TRBV10-3 | NA | CAISGGPRGDTQYF | TGTGCCATCAGTGGGGGACCCCGGGGGGATACGCAGTATTTT
TRBJ2-5 | NA | TRBV5-1 | TRBD2 | CASSWTSGTETQYF | TGCGCCAGCAGCTGGACTAGCGGGACAGAGACCCAGTACTTC
TRBJ2-1 | NA | TRBV11-2 | TRBD2 | CASRKLAVGEQFF | TGTGCCAGCAGAAAACTAGCGGTGGGTGAGCAGTTCTTC
TRBJ2-1 | NA | TRBV7-8 | TRBD2 | CASSLSGGVEQFF | TGTGCCAGCAGCCTTAGCGGGGGCGTTGAGCAGTTCTTC
TRBJ2-2 | few | TRBV11-2 | NA | CASSSSVPGLSGELFF | NA
TRBJ2-1 | NA | TRBV7-8 | TRBD2 | CASSLEYGGENEQFF | TGTGCCAGCAGCTTAGAGTACGGGGGGGAGAATGAGCAGTTCTTC
TRBJ1-2 | NA | TRBV10-3 | TRBD1 | CAISGQGARYGYTF | TGTGCCATCAGTGGACAGGGGGCTCGCTATGGCTACACCTTC
TRBJ1-1 | few | TRBV15 | NA | CATSRGFFRDDTEAFF | TGTGCCACCAGCAGAGGATTCTTCAGGGACGACACTGAAGCTTTCTTT
TRBJ1-1 | NA | TRBV6-5 | NA | CASSSALNTEAFF | TGTGCCAGCAGTTCGGCACTGAACACTGAAGCTTTCTTT
TRBJ1-1 | NA | TRBV6-5 | TRBD1 | CASTRDRSNTEAFF | TGTGCCAGCACCCGGGACAGGTCGAACACTGAAGCTTTCTTT